This TCR beta chain was recovered during a study of blood T cell repertoires in COVID-19. Turning to the study itself: Nucleic acid was either cDNA or gDNA, and it came from T cells, B-cell-depleted T cells, or PBMCs.

This CDR3 has 13 amino acids. V was cut by 0 bases and J by 5 bases, with 8 bases left in between. The germline gives CDR1 LGHNT, CDR2 FRNRAP. Under the authors' procedure: Reference gene primer amplification in the assay estimated nucleated cell counts. This table comes from immunoSEQ multiplex PCR, and its TCRdb copy is limited to in-frame clones, with some not included. That table furnishes V, J and clone size, whereas the DNA furnished D and trimming. The sample gives some 190,000 clones, about 81% of which show up once; around 3.5% is in the top ten. This sequence originates from a woman younger than 45 who had recovered from COVID-19. The specimen was PBMCs or T cells enriched from blood (not recorded which). The chain carries TRBV12-5 and TRBJ2-7; D ambiguous. For the CDR3, the DNA is TGTGCTAGTGGTTTGGTCGGGTTCCACGAGCAGTACTTC. This encodes CASGLVGFHEQYF.